This T cell receptor beta chain was documented in a study of post-analysis software for immune sequencing data. Study results and limitations: Normalized Chao1 diversity was significantly reduced in patients versus controls. Higher frequency in patients than in controls was seen for about five TRBV segments, with TRBV5-6, TRBV5-1 and TRBV20-1 among them.

V was cut by 4 bases and J by 3 bases, with 13 bases left in between. CDR3 length: 14 residues. TCR beta cDNA libraries had unique molecular identifiers. Starting from approximately 1 to 10 million T cells, the study yielded 450,000 to 500,000 cDNA molecules. A single record per CDR3 protein comes from TCRdb applying MiXCR to the PCR reads. The sample consists of 800,000 to 950,000 distinct CDR3 sequences, roughly half of them appearing once. This clonotype has just a few counts. No antigen is known for it. This TCR was recovered from a girl between 5 and 17 years old with multiple sclerosis. The sequenced sample was blood. The rearrangement joins TRBV12-3 or TRBV12-4 to TRBJ2-7, with a weak D call TRBD2 (6 bases). This CDR3 is CASSSAGGGYEQYF. For the CDR3, the DNA is TGTGCCAGCAGTTCAGCCGGGGGAGGCTACGAGCAGTACTTC.